Listed here are 19 T cell receptor beta chains from one sample, sequenced in a study of PD-L1 blockade in urothelial cancer. The data were produced by immunoSEQ multiplex PCR, yet TCRdb's version contains in-frame clones alone and is incomplete. The sample lists 70,000 or so clones; around nine tenths were seen once. The starting material was PBMCs, obtained around atezolizumab (anti-PD-L1) treatment. These receptors originate from a man between 60 and 70 years old with urothelial cancer.

DNA of the CDR3: TGTGCCAGCAGCCCACCGGAGGCCTACTATGGCTACACCTTC. Translating gives CASSPPEAYYGYTF. The chain recombines TRBV5-5 with TRBJ1-2; no firm D call. The germline gives CDR1 SGHKS, CDR2 YYEKEE (reference sequence). CDR3 size: 14 residues. V shed 4 bases and J shed 3 bases, with 13 bases lying between them.

The chain uses TRBV6-6 and TRBJ2-1, with D unclear. The CDR3 extends over 11 amino acids. V was shortened by 7 bases and J by 4 bases, with 5 bases between the two germline ends. Germline assignment: CDR1 MNHNY and CDR2 SVGAGI (reference sequence). The CDR3 nucleotides are TGTGCCAGCAACTTTTACAATGAGCAGTTCTTC. Its protein is CASNFYNEQFF.

This sequence joins TRBV28 and TRBJ1-1, with D possibly matching TRBD1 (5 bases). V lost 6 bases, J lost 4 bases, and 15 bases lay in between. The germline gives CDR1 MDHEN, CDR2 SYDVKM. The CDR3 runs 14 residues. The CDR3 is CASRLAGPTTEAFF. The CDR3 nucleotides are TGTGCCAGCAGACTTGCGGGACCGACCACTGAAGCTTTCTTT. The full variable domain, rest sourced from reference TRBV28 and TRBJ1-1, is DVKVTQSSRYLVKRTGEKVFLECVQDMDHENMFWYRQDPGLGLRLIYFSYDVKMKEKGDIPEGYSVSREKKERFSLILESASTNQTSMYLCASRLAGPTTEAFFGQGTRLTVV.

The V call is TRBV30, the J call TRBJ2-7, with TRBD1 matching over 7 bases. Germline V lookup: CDR1 GTSNPN, CDR2 SVGIG (reference sequence). V was clipped by 3 bases and J by 2 bases; unmatched bases: 7. The CDR3 contains 14 residues. For the CDR3, the DNA is TGTGCCTGGAGCCGCATGCAGGGGGCCTACGAGCAGTACTTC. Translation gives CAWSRMQGAYEQYF.

The V and J genes are TRBV21-1 and TRBJ2-7; the listed D gene, TRBD1, was not tested against the DNA. TRBV21-1 is a documented pseudogene. There are 14 residues in the CDR3. The CDR3 sequence is CASRTWDSRFWQYF. DNA for the CDR3: TGTGCCAGCCGGACTTGGGACAGTCGCTTCTGGCAGTACTTC.

V gene TRBV5-1 combines with J gene TRBJ2-2; the match to TRBD1 covers 12 bases. CDR1 SGHRS and CDR2 YFSETQ come from the germline V gene. The CDR3 is 19 residues long. V trimming: 0 bases; J trimming: 4 bases; junction bases outside the gene matches: 10. This CDR3 reads CASSLALRGTGGRTGELFF. CDR3 sequence (DNA): TGCGCCAGCAGCTTGGCTCTGCGGGGGACAGGGGGCCGCACCGGGGAGCTGTTTTTT.

J is TRBJ1-1 and V is TRBV5-1, with a tentative D call TRBD1 (6 bases). V lost 4 bases and J 6 bases, leaving 19 bases between the germline ends. The CDR3 is 15 residues long. Germline lookup yields CDR1 SGHRS and CDR2 YFSETQ. Here the CDR3 reads CASSRLQGEGAEAFF. DNA for the CDR3: TGCGCCAGCAGCCGATTACAGGGTGAGGGTGCTGAAGCTTTCTTT.

This sequence joins TRBV5-1 and TRBJ2-1; 7 positions agree with TRBD2. CDR1 SGHRS and CDR2 YFSETQ come from the germline V gene. This CDR3 spans 15 amino acids. The V and J ends lost 0 bases and 5 bases, in that order; junction bases with no gene match: 5. The CDR3 region is CASSLEGGRHNEQFF. As DNA, the CDR3 is TGCGCCAGCAGCTTGGAGGGCGGGAGACACAATGAGCAGTTCTTC.

This clone was observed a single time. The rearrangement uses TRBV14 and TRBJ2-7, with a possible D match to TRBD2 (7 bases). With 3 bases removed from V and 9 bases from J, the gap between germline ends came to 18 bases. The CDR3 spans 14 residues. Germline-derived CDR1 and CDR2 are SGHDN and FVKESK. The CDR3: CASSHGGGPRGQYF. The CDR3 DNA sequence: TGTGCCAGCAGCCACGGCGGGGGCCCCAGGGGGCAGTACTTC. Together with reference TRBV14 and TRBJ2-7, the CDR3 gives the full variable domain: EAGVTQFPSHSVIEKGQTVTLRCDPISGHDNLYWYRRVMGKEIKFLLHFVKESKQDESGMPNNRFLAERTGGTYSTLKVQPAELEDSGVYFCASSHGGGPRGQYFGPGTRLTVT.

V gene TRBV5-1 combines with J gene TRBJ2-7, with D possibly TRBD1 on 6 matching bases. The V gene's germline CDR1 is SGHRS and CDR2 YFSETQ. This CDR3 has 13 residues. The V end lost 0 bases, the J end lost 5 bases, and 9 bases lay between the germline ends. The CDR3 DNA reads as TGCGCCAGCAGCTTGGTAGGGGACAACGAGCAGTACTTC. It translates to CASSLVGDNEQYF.

V is TRBV5-1 and J is TRBJ2-1, with 13 bases matching TRBD2. The CDR3 spans 14 residues. CDR1 and CDR2 from the germline V gene are SGHRS and YFSETQ. The V segment lost 2 bases and the J segment 14 bases; nucleotides outside the gene matches: 7. The chain's CDR3 is CASSLRTSGGPEFF. The CDR3 DNA is TGCGCCAGCAGCTTAAGGACTAGCGGGGGTCCCGAGTTCTTC.

This chain links TRBV7-9 with TRBJ1-1; D uncertain. Per the germline V gene, CDR1 is SEHNR and CDR2 is FQNEAQ (reference sequence). CDR3 size: 12 residues. Deletions cut 1 base from V and 8 bases from J, with 8 bases between. CDR3 residues: CASSLVGREAFF. The CDR3 DNA reads TGTGCCAGCAGCTTAGTCGGCAGGGAAGCTTTCTTT.

The V and J genes are TRBV13 and TRBJ2-2, with a weak D call TRBD2 (6 bases). Between the trimmed V and J ends, which lost 2 bases and 2 bases, there was a span of 15 bases. The V gene's germline CDR1 is PRHDT and CDR2 FYEKMQ (reference sequence). There are 17 residues in the CDR3. The CDR3, as DNA: TGTGCCAGCAGCTTAAGCCGGACCGGACTAAACACCGGGGAGCTGTTTTTT. This translates into CASSLSRTGLNTGELFF.

This clone was counted a few times. The chain combines TRBV6-5 with TRBJ2-1; 11 nucleotides agree with TRBD2. V shed 3 bases, J shed 8 bases, and the junction held 3 bases outside the gene matches. Germline-derived CDR1 and CDR2 are MNHEY and SVGAGI. This CDR3 spans 14 amino acids. The CDR3 loop is CASSYSGGAYEQFF. Here the CDR3 DNA reads TGTGCCAGCAGTTATAGCGGGGGGGCTTATGAGCAGTTCTTC.

The J gene is TRBJ1-2, the V gene TRBV6-6; D gene uncertain. V dropped 5 bases and J dropped 4 bases, with 17 bases sitting between them. The CDR3 spans 15 residues. Germline CDR1 reads MNHNY; CDR2 reads SVGAGI (reference sequence). The chain's CDR3 is CASSGETSGSYGYTF. DNA of the CDR3: TGTGCCAGCAGTGGCGAAACCAGCGGGTCCTATGGCTACACCTTC.

The J gene is TRBJ1-3, the V gene TRBV6-1; TRBD1 agrees at 9 bases. V shed 6 bases and J 6 bases; nucleotides not matched to a gene: 9. The CDR3 length is 15 residues. Germline CDR1 MNHNS, CDR2 SASEGT. The chain's CDR3 is CASRDFRDRVNTIYF. CDR3 bases: TGTGCCAGCAGGGATTTCCGGGACAGGGTAAACACCATATATTTT.

This rearrangement joins TRBV6-5 to TRBJ2-3, with a possible D match to TRBD2 (6 bases). CDR3 length equals 12 residues. Germline V gene data show CDR1 as MNHEY and CDR2 as SVGAGI. Written as DNA, the CDR3 is TGTGCGGGGGGACGCCCCACAGATACGCAGTATTTT. As protein: CAGGRPTDTQYF.

V usage is TRBV18 and J usage is TRBJ1-1, with D perhaps TRBD1 (5 bases). Germline V gene lookup returns CDR1 KGHSH and CDR2 LQKENI. Deletions cut 3 bases from V and 1 base from J, with 12 bases between. CDR3 length: 15 residues. CDR3 nucleotides: TGTGCCAGCTCACCCCCTACGGGGGGGAACACTGAAGCTTTCTTT. This codes for CASSPPTGGNTEAFF. Complete variable domain (other parts from reference TRBV18 and TRBJ1-1): NAGVMQNPRHLVRRRGQEARLRCSPMKGHSHVYWYRQLPEEGLKFMVYLQKENIIDESGMPKERFSAEFPKEGPSILRIQQVVRGDSAAYFCASSPPTGGNTEAFFGQGTRLTVV.

J is TRBJ2-2 and V is TRBV11-2, with 7 bases matching TRBD1. V shed 4 bases, J shed 0 bases, and the junction held 2 bases outside the gene matches. Per the germline V gene, CDR1 is SGHAT and CDR2 is FQNNGV. This CDR3 is 15 amino acids long. CDR3 bases: TGTGCCAGCAGCTCGGGACAGTCGAACACCGGGGAGCTGTTTTTT. Protein product: CASSSGQSNTGELFF.